These T cell receptor beta chains were read from a single sample in a study of T-cell memory formation after mild COVID-19. TCRdb ran MiXCR on the 5' RACE reads and lists one entry per CDR3 protein. This sample has roughly 500,000 distinct CDR3 sequences, with just over 20% found just once. What was sequenced was PBMCs or a T cell subset sorted from them (not recorded which). The receptors were gathered from an adult woman who had mild COVID-19 (a few samples of this study predate the infection). Cell type and time point are not known. The conserved cysteine and the conserved F or W are not part of the CDR3 here. Each record gives: clone size, V gene, J gene, CDR3 length, CDR3 protein. Clone size, where shown, is once, few, many, or a class for clones that have expanded.

NA	TRBV21-1	TRBJ1-2	14	ASSKRDKRMNYGYT
few	TRBV12-3/TRBV12-4	TRBJ2-1	9	ASTEDNEQF
few	TRBV12-3/TRBV12-4	TRBJ1-3	11	ASSNPHGNTIY
NA	TRBV10-3	TRBJ2-5	12	AISPGEGRETQY
few	TRBV12-3/TRBV12-4	TRBJ2-3	13	ASSEASGVTDTQY
NA	TRBV18	TRBJ2-1	16	ASSPPVGGGAKRNEQF
NA	TRBV7-3	TRBJ2-3	15	ASSLKRLAGGTDTQY
many	TRBV5-1	TRBJ2-7	12	ASSLEGRNYEQY
few	TRBV10-2	TRBJ1-2	11	ASSDAQGYGYT
few	TRBV12-3/TRBV12-4	TRBJ1-1	10	ASSLPKGEAF